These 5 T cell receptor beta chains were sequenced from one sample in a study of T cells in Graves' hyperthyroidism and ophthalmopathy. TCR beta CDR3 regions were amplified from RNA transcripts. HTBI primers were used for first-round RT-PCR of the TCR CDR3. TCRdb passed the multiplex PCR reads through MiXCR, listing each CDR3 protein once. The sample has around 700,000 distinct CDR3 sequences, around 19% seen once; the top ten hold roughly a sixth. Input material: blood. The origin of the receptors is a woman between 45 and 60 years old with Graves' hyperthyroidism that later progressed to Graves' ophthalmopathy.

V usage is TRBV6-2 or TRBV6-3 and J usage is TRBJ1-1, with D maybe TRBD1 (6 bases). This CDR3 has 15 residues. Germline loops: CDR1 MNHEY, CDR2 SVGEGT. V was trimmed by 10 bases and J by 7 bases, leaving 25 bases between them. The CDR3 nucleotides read TGTGCCACCACCCTCCGGTGGGGCAGGGGTTTTGAAGCTTTCTTT. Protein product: CATTLRWGRGFEAFF.

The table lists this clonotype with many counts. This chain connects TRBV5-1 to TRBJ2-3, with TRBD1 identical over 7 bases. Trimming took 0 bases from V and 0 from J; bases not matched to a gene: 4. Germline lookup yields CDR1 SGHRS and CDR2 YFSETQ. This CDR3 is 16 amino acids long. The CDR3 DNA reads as TGCGCCAGCAGCTTGGGGGACAGAACTAGCACAGATACGCAGTATTTT. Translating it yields CASSLGDRTSTDTQYF.

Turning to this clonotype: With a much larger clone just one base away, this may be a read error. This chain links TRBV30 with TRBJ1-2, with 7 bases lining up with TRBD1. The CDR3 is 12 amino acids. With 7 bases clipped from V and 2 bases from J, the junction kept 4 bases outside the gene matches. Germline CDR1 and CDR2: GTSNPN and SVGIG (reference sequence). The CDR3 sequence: CALNRGNYGYTF. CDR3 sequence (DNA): TGTGCCTTGAACAGGGGAAACTATGGCTACACCTTC.

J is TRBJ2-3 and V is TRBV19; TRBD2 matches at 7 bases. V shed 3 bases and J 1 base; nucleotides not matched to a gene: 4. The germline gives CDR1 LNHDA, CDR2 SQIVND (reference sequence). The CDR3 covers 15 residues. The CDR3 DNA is TGTGCCAGTAGTATTAGCCGGGGGGGCACAGATACGCAGTATTTT. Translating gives CASSISRGGTDTQYF.

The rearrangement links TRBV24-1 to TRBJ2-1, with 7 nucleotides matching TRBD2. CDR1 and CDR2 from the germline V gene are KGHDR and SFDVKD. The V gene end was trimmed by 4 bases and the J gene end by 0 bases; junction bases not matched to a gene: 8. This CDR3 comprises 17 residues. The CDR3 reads CATSDQGTGGSYNEQFF. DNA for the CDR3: TGTGCCACCAGTGACCAAGGGACGGGGGGCTCCTACAATGAGCAGTTCTTC.